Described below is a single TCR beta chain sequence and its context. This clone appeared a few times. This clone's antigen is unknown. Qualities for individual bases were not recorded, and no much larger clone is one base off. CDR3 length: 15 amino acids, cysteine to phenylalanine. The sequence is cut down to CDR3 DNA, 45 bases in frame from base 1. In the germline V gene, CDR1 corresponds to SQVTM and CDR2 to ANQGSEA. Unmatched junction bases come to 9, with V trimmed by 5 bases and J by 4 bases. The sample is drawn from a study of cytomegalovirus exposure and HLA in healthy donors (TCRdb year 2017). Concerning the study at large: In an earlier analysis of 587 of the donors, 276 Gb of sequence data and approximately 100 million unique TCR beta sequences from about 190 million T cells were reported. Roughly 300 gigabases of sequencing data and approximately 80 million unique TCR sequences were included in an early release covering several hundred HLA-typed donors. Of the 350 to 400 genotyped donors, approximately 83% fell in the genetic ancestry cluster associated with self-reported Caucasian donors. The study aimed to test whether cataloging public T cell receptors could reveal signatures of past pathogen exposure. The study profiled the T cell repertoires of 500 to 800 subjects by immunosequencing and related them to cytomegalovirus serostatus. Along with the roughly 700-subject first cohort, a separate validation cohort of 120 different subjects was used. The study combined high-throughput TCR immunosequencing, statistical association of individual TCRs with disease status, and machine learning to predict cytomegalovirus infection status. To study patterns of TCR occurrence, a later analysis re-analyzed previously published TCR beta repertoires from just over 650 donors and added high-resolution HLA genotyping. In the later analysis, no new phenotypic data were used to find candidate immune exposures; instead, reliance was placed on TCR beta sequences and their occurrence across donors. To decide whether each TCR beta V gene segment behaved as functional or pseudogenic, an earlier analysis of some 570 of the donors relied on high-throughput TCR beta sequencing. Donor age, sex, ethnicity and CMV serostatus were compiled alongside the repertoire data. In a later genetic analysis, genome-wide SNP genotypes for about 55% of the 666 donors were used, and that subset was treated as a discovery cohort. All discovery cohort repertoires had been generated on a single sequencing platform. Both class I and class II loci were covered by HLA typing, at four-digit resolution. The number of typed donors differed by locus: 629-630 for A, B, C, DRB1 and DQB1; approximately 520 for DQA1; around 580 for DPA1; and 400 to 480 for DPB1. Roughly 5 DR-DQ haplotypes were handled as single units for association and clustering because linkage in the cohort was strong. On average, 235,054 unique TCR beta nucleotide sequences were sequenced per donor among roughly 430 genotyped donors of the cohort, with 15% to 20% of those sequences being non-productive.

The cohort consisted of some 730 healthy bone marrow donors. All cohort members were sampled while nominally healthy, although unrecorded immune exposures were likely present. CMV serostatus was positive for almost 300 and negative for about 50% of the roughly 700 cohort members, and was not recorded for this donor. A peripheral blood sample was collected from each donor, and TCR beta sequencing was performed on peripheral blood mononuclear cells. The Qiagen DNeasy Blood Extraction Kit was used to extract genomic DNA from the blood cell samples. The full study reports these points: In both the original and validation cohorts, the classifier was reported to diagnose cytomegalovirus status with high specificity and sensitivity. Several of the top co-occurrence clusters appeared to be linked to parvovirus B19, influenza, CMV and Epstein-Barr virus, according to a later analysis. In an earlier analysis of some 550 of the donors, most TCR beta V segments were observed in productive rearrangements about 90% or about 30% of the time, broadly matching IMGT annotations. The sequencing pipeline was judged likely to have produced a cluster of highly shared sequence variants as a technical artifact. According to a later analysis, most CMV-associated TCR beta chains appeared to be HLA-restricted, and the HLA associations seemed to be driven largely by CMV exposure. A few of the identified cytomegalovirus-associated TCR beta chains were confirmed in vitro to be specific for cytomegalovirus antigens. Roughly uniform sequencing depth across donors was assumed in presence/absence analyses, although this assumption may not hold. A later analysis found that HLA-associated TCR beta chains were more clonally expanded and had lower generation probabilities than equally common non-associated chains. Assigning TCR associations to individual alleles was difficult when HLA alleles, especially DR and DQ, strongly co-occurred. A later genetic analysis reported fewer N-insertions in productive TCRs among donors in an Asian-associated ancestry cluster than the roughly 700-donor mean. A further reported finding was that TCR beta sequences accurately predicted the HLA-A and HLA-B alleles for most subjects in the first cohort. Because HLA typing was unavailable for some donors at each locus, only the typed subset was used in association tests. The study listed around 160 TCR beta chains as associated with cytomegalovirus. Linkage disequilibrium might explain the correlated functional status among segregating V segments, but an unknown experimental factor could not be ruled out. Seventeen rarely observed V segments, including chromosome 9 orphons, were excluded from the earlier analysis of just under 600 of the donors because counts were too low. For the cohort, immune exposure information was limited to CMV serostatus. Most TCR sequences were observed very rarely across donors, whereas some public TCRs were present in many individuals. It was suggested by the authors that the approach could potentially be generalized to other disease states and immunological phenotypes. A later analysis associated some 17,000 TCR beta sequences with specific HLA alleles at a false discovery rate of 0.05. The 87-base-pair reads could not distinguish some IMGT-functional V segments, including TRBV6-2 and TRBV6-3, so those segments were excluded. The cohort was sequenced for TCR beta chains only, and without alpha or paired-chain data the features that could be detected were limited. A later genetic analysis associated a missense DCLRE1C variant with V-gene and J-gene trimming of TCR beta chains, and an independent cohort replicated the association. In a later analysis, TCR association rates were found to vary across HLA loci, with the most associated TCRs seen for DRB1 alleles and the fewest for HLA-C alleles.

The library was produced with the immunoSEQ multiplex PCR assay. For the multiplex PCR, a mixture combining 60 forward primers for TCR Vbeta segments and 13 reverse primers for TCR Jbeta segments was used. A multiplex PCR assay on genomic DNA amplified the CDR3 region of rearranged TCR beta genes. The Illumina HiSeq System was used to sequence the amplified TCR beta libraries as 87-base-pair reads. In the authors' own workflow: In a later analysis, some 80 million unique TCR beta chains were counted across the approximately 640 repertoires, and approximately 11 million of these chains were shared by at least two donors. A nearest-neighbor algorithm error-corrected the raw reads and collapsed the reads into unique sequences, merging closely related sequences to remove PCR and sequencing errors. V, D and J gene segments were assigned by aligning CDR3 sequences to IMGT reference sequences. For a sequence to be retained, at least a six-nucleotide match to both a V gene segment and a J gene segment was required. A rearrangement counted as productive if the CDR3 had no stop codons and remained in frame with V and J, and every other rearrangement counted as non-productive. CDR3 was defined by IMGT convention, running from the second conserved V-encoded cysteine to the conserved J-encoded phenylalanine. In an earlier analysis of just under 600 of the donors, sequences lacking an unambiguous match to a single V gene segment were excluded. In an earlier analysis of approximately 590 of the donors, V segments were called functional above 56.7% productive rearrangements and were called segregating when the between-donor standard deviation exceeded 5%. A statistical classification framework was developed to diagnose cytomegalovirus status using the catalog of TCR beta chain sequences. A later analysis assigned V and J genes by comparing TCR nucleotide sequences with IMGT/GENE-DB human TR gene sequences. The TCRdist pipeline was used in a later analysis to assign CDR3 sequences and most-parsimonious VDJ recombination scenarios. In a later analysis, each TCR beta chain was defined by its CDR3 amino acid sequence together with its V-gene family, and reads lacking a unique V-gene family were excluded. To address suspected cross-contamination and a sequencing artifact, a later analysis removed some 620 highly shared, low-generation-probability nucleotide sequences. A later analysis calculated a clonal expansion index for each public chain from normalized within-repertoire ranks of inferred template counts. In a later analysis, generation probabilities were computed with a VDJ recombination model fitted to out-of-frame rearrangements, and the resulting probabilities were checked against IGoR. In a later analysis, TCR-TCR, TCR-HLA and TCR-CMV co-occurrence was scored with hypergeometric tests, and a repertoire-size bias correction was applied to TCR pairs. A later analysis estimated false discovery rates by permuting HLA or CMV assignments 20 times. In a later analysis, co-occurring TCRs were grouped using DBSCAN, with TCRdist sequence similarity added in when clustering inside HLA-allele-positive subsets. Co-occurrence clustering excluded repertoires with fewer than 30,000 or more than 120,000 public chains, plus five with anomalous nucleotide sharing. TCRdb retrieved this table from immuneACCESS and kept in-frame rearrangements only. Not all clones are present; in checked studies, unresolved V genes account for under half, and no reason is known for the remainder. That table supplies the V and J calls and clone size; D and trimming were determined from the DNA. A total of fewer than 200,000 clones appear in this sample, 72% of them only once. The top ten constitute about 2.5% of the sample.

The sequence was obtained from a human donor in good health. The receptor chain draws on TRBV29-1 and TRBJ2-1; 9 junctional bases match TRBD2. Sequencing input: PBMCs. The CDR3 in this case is CSVNKAGGRYNEQFF. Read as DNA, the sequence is TGCAGCGTTAATAAAGCGGGGGGTCGGTACAATGAGCAGTTCTTC.